This T cell receptor (beta chain) is drawn from a study of T cell responses to AZD1222 COVID-19 vaccine (dated by TCRdb to the early 2020s). Context from the whole study: TCR sequencing was performed for approximately 240 trial participants, of whom 200 to 220 were given two doses of AZD1222 and roughly 25 were given two doses of MenACWY control vaccine. Trial participants were enrolled by age into 18-55, 56-69 and 70-plus year subgroups, with around 140, 26 and 57 TCR-sequenced participants respectively. Results and caveats for the whole study, not just this receptor: CD4 TCRs associated with the vaccine covered the entire spike protein, and the dominant responses were in regions 160-218 and 743-854. Most participants were white British and females outnumbered males, and the authors suggested that clonal diversity may have been underestimated. Because no day 14 peak-response samples were available, the repertoires could be characterized only after the peak T cell response. Spike-specific TCR breadth and depth rose significantly after two AZD1222 doses compared with day 0 and with MenACWY recipients. Conclusions about previously exposed vaccinees are limited, since just six AZD1222 recipients were seropositive for SARS-CoV-2 at baseline. Epitopes outside the regions mutated in the B.1.351 and B.1.1.7 variants were reportedly recognized by nearly half of the unique spike-specific TCRs. The 56-69-year group was small, and its depth increase did not reach significance, likely because of low power.

The time point tag for this specimen amounts to: about 28 days (+/-7) after the second vaccine dose. Because spike-specific TCR depth and breadth did not differ between the two schedules, AZD1222 recipients who got a second dose at roughly 4 weeks were pooled with those who got a second dose at roughly 12 weeks. The vaccinee samples were drawn from two UK trials, COV001 and COV002, one of which was a single-blind randomized controlled phase 2/3 trial testing AZD1222 (ChAdOx1 nCoV-19) in healthy adults. Trial participant PBMC samples were collected at day 0 and day 28 after the second dose for TCRbeta chain sequencing. V is reduced by 2 bases and J by 0 bases, leaving a spacing of 8 bases between them. Its CDR3 holds 15 amino acids, cysteine through phenylalanine. The only DNA kept is the CDR3, 45 bases in frame from the first base. The germline V gene provides CDR1 MNHEY and CDR2 SVGAGI. The CDR3 regions of human TCRbeta chains were subjected to immunosequencing. In the source study's methods: Repertoire TCRs were checked for matches against a reference library of SARS-CoV-2-specific TCRs that had been generated using the MIRA antigen-specificity platform. Breadth was defined as the fraction of unique TCRs that were SARS-CoV-2-associated. Depth was defined as the fraction of total T cells that were SARS-CoV-2-associated. Each spike-specific TCR was assigned to its reactive spike region and to a CD4 or CD8 class using the MIRA data. Log10-transformed breadth and depth values were compared by one-way ANOVA with Sidak's multiple comparisons tests. The immuneACCESS repertoire file appears here via TCRdb, limited to in-frame rearrangements. These files lack a portion of the clones; in checked studies, under half of the deficit traces to unresolved V genes, and the cause of the others is not known. V and J calls and clone size come straight from that table; D and trimming were deduced from the DNA. A total of about 160,000 clones appear in this sample, 75% to 95% of them only once. The ten largest clonotypes hold around 3.1% of the sample.

A remark on this clone: Its antigen remains unidentified. There are no base qualities to consult, and no much larger clone falls within one base.

This TCR was recovered from an adult who received the AZD1222 COVID-19 vaccine. The sample was peripheral blood, taken 28 days after the second AZD1222 dose. The V and J genes are TRBV6-5 and TRBJ1-3; the D gene cannot be named for sure. The encoded CDR3 is CASSYGRGSGNTIYF. The DNA is TGTGCCAGCAGTTACGGACGGGGCTCTGGAAACACCATATATTTT.